The 21 T cell receptor beta chains below all came from one sample that was sequenced in a study of blood T cell repertoires in COVID-19. The table came from immunoSEQ multiplex PCR; TCRdb's copy has only in-frame clones and leaves some out. The table includes 250,000 to 300,000 clones, 75% to 95% detected once. Sequencing was performed on PBMCs or T cells enriched from blood (not recorded which). The receptors stem from a woman in her twenties or thirties who had recovered from COVID-19.

The CDR3 DNA reads TGTGCCAGCAGCCAAGACGGGAGAGGGAACAATGAGCAGTTCTTC. Protein sequence: CASSQDGRGNNEQFF. The chain recombines TRBV7-2 with TRBJ2-1; D possibly corresponds to TRBD2 (6 bases). The germline V gene encodes CDR1 SGHTA and CDR2 FQGNSA. This CDR3 region has 15 residues. The V end was cut by 5 bases, the J end by 5 bases, with 16 bases between.

The chain has TRBV30 and TRBJ2-3; 9 nucleotides align to TRBD2. Germline V gene data show CDR1 as GTSNPN and CDR2 as SVGIG (reference sequence). The CDR3 is 14 amino acids. The J segment lost 2 bases and the V segment lost 3 bases, leaving 3 bases of the junction unmatched. Here the CDR3 reads CAWRGLAITDTQYF. CDR3 sequence (DNA): TGTGCCTGGAGGGGACTAGCCATCACAGATACGCAGTATTTT.

This chain uses TRBV11-2 with TRBJ2-5, with TRBD2 identical over 11 bases. This CDR3 is built from 15 residues. The V gene's germline CDR1 is SGHAT and CDR2 FQNNGV. V was clipped by 2 bases and J by 5 bases; unmatched bases: 4. CDR3: CASSLILAGGETQYF. CDR3 in DNA: TGTGCCAGCAGCTTAATTCTAGCGGGAGGTGAGACCCAGTACTTC.

J is TRBJ2-3 and V is TRBV29-1; 10 bases match TRBD2. This CDR3 has 10 amino acids. In germline, CDR1 is SQVTM, CDR2 ANQGSEA. V lost 7 bases, J lost 14 bases, and 6 bases stayed unmatched. CDR3 DNA sequence: TGCAGCGCCTCTAGCGGGAGCCTGTATTTT. Translation gives CSASSGSLYF.

The genes are TRBV6-5 and TRBJ2-7; the D is unclear. Trimming stripped 0 bases from V and 3 bases from J, with 6 bases between. Germline CDR1 reads MNHEY; CDR2 reads SVGAGI. The length of the CDR3 is 13 residues. CDR3 loop: CASSYSNSYEQYF. The CDR3 DNA is TGTGCCAGCAGTTACTCGAACAGCTACGAGCAGTACTTC.

The gene calls are TRBV6-5 and TRBJ2-1; 13 bases align to TRBD2. J was trimmed by 10 bases and V by 6 bases; bases with no gene match: 9. This CDR3 contains 15 residues. Germline CDR1 MNHEY, CDR2 SVGAGI. DNA for the CDR3: TGTGCCAGCAGCGGACTAGCGGGAGAGTACAGAGAGCAGTTCTTC. This codes for CASSGLAGEYREQFF.

The rearrangement links TRBV7-8 to TRBJ2-4; 11 bases match TRBD2. Germline-derived CDR1 and CDR2 are SGHVS and FQNEAQ. J gave up 4 bases and V 3 bases, and 5 bases lay outside the gene matches. CDR3 length equals 16 residues. The CDR3, as DNA: TGTGCCAGCAGCTTCGGGACTAGCGGACCAAAAAACATTCAGTACTTC. Residues: CASSFGTSGPKNIQYF. Full variable domain (rest looked up from reference TRBV7-8 and TRBJ2-4): GAGVSQSPRYKVAKRGQDVALRCDPISGHVSLFWYQQALGQGPEFLTYFQNEAQLDKSGLPSDRFFAERPEGSVSTLKIQRTQQEDSAVYLCASSFGTSGPKNIQYFGAGTRLSVL.

The chain carries TRBV10-3 and TRBJ2-3; tentatively, D is TRBD2 (6 bases). The CDR3 is 17 amino acids. V was shortened by 0 bases and J by 2 bases, with 15 bases between the two germline ends. Germline V gene sequence: CDR1 ENHRY, CDR2 SYGVKD. CDR3 in amino acids: CAISESEGGSYTDTQYF. The CDR3 DNA reads as TGTGCCATCAGTGAGTCCGAAGGAGGGTCCTACACAGATACGCAGTATTTT.

V is TRBV5-1 and J is TRBJ2-7; D may be TRBD1 (6 bases). This CDR3 spans 14 amino acids. The ends were cut back, 1 base at V and 5 bases at J, with 13 bases in the middle. Germline V gives CDR1 SGHRS, CDR2 YFSETQ. The CDR3 nucleotides read TGCGCCAGCAGCTTGTTGGCAGGGGACCACGAGCAGTACTTC. It encodes CASSLLAGDHEQYF.

This chain joins TRBV6-5 and TRBJ2-5; 7 bases are a match to TRBD1. The CDR3 is 13 residues long. The germline CDR1 and CDR2 sequences are MNHEY and SVGAGI. V shed 6 bases and J 5 bases; nucleotides not matched to a gene: 6. The CDR3 DNA is TGTGCCAGCAGCTTGACAGGGATGGAGACCCAGTACTTC. Its translation is CASSLTGMETQYF.

The chain employs TRBV6-2 or TRBV6-3 and TRBJ2-2, with 7 positions matching TRBD2. The CDR3 totals 15 residues. Unmatched junction bases numbered 0, after V lost 2 bases and J lost 0 bases. Germline V lookup: CDR1 MNHEY, CDR2 SVGEGT. CDR3 in amino acids: CASSYLAANTGELFF. In nucleotides, the CDR3 is TGTGCCAGCAGTTACCTAGCGGCGAACACCGGGGAGCTGTTTTTT.

The CDR3, as DNA: TGTGCCAGCAGCTTAGTTCAGGGCCAGCCCCAGCATTTT. It specifies CASSLVQGQPQHF. This chain joins TRBV7-2 and TRBJ1-5, with D possibly TRBD1 on 5 matching bases. CDR1 is SGHTA, CDR2 FQGNSA, per germline. The V and J ends lost 1 base and 7 bases respectively, with 8 bases between them. The CDR3 runs to 13 residues.

The chain is built from TRBV4-3 and TRBJ2-2; TRBD2 might be the D (5 bases). The CDR3 totals 18 residues. V was trimmed by 3 bases and J by 8 bases, leaving 25 bases between them. In germline, CDR1 is LGHNA, CDR2 YSLEER. The CDR3 spells CASSHYPRVYPNQGELFF. CDR3 sequence (DNA): TGCGCCAGCAGCCACTATCCGCGGGTCTACCCCAATCAAGGGGAGCTGTTTTTT.

The chain links TRBV6-4 to TRBJ2-1; D is unclear. The germline V and J ends were trimmed by 6 bases and 2 bases, with 11 bases remaining between them. CDR1 is MRHNA, CDR2 SNTAGT, per germline. The CDR3 runs to 14 residues. CDR3 DNA sequence: TGTGCCAGCAGGATAGATACGCCCTACAATGAGCAGTTCTTC. It codes for CASRIDTPYNEQFF.

This clone was seen a few times. This chain links TRBV7-9 with TRBJ1-2, with TRBD1 as a possible D gene (6 bases). The CDR3 runs to 15 residues. The germline V and J ends were trimmed by 1 base and 8 bases, with 17 bases remaining between them. CDR1 and CDR2 from the germline V gene are SEHNR and FQNEAQ (reference sequence). CDR3 region: CASSLDQTGSGGYTF. CDR3 sequence (DNA): TGTGCCAGCAGCTTAGATCAGACAGGTTCGGGAGGCTACACCTTC.

The chain employs TRBV19 and TRBJ2-7; 11 nucleotides align to TRBD2. The CDR3 extends over 14 amino acids. CDR1 and CDR2 (germline): LNHDA, SQIVND (reference sequence). V dropped 5 bases and J dropped 3; count of bases not matched to a gene: 3. Written as DNA, the CDR3 is TGTGCCAGTAGTGAACTAGCGGGAGTCTACGAGCAGTACTTC. Amino acids: CASSELAGVYEQYF. The complete variable domain, with remaining parts taken from reference TRBV19 and TRBJ2-7, reads DGGITQSPKYLFRKEGQNVTLSCEQNLNHDAMYWYRQDPGQGLRLIYYSQIVNDFQKGDIAEGYSVSREKKESFPLTVTSAQKNPTAFYLCASSELAGVYEQYFGPGTRLTVT.

As DNA, the CDR3 is TGTGCCAGCAGTCTCCTCGGGGTTCAGCCCCAGCATTTT. Translation: CASSLLGVQPQHF. The V call is TRBV28, the J call TRBJ1-5, with D uncertain. The CDR3 consists of 13 residues. The V and J ends lost 5 bases and 6 bases respectively, with 11 bases between them. Looked up from germline, CDR1 is MDHEN and CDR2 is SYDVKM.

The genes are TRBV7-3 and TRBJ2-2; no definite D call. V lost 5 bases and J lost 4, with 8 bases in between. The V gene's germline CDR1 is SGHTA and CDR2 FQGTGA. This CDR3 contains 13 residues. CDR3 amino acids: CASSPRVTGELFF. In nucleotides, the CDR3 is TGTGCCAGCAGCCCTCGTGTCACCGGGGAGCTGTTTTTT.

The genes are TRBV28 and TRBJ1-1, with 8 nucleotides matching TRBD1. V was clipped by 7 bases and J by 0 bases; unmatched bases: 7. Germline V lookup: CDR1 MDHEN, CDR2 SYDVKM. The CDR3 extends over 15 amino acids. The CDR3 nucleotides are TGTGCCAGCACCGACAGGGGAGGCGTGAACACTGAAGCTTTCTTT. Protein: CASTDRGGVNTEAFF.

This chain joins TRBV5-1 and TRBJ2-1, with TRBD2 matching over 8 bases. With V trimmed by 4 bases and J by 2 bases, 11 bases remained unmatched. In germline, CDR1 is SGHRS, CDR2 YFSETQ. CDR3 length: 17 residues. CDR3 nucleotides: TGCGCCAGCAGCCGGGAGGGGAGCTACGTAACCTACAATGAGCAGTTCTTC. Translating it yields CASSREGSYVTYNEQFF.

This clone came up once. The chain carries TRBV18 and TRBJ2-5, with 8 nucleotides matching TRBD1. Germline loops: CDR1 KGHSH, CDR2 LQKENI. CDR3 length equals 16 residues. V lost 0 bases and J lost 3; bases outside the gene matches: 6. Written as DNA, the CDR3 is TGTGCCAGCTCACCACCGCAGGGGGCCGAAGAAGAGACCCAGTACTTC. Amino acid sequence: CASSPPQGAEEETQYF.